A single sample is the source of the 31 T cell receptor beta chains below, sequenced in a study of blood T cell repertoires in COVID-19. Assay: immunoSEQ multiplex PCR; the TCRdb copy retains only in-frame clones and omits some. The sample includes fewer than 450,000 clones, approximately 89% of them seen just once. Material: peripheral blood. The receptors were gathered from a woman between 50 and 59 years old with COVID-19, enrolled during active disease.

The V and J genes are TRBV19 and TRBJ1-1; D is unresolved. The germline CDR1 and CDR2 sequences are LNHDA and SQIVND (reference sequence). V lost 6 bases and J lost 3, with 8 bases in between. The CDR3 is 12 amino acids. The CDR3, as DNA: TGTGCCAGTAGGAACAGCTACACTGAAGCTTTCTTT. This codes for CASRNSYTEAFF.

The rearrangement links TRBV6-5 to TRBJ1-1; D is ambiguous. Trimming removed 6 bases from V and 3 bases from J, with 11 bases in between. The CDR3 is 13 amino acids. Germline V gene sequence: CDR1 MNHEY, CDR2 SVGAGI. The CDR3 region has the DNA TGTGCCAGCAGGGAGGACGGGGACACTGAAGCTTTCTTT. It is translated as CASREDGDTEAFF.

The rearrangement uses TRBV6-5 and TRBJ2-7; TRBD1 matches at 9 bases. J lost 1 base, V lost 2 bases, and 6 bases had no gene match. Germline values: CDR1 MNHEY, CDR2 SVGAGI. The CDR3 covers 16 residues. The CDR3 DNA is TGTGCCAGCAGTTACCCCGGGACAGGGCTTTCCTACGAGCAGTACTTC. This translates into CASSYPGTGLSYEQYF.

The chain couples TRBV2 to TRBJ2-3, with 11 bases fitting TRBD2. The CDR3 has 17 amino acids. Trimming cost V 6 bases and J 4 bases; bases outside gene matches: 12. Germline V gene data show CDR1 as SNHLY and CDR2 as FYNNEI. DNA of the CDR3: TGTGCCAGCAGCGCCCCAGCGACTAGCGGGGTGGCAGATACGCAGTATTTT. Its translation: CASSAPATSGVADTQYF.

As regards this clone: The sample carries other DNA sequences with the same CDR3. This rearrangement joins TRBV9 to TRBJ1-4; 9 bases align to TRBD1. Germline assignment: CDR1 SGDLS and CDR2 YYNGEE. The CDR3 is 16 amino acids. The ends lost 0 bases at V and 0 bases at J; junction bases unmatched: 0. The CDR3 DNA follows: TGTGCCAGCAGCGTAGGACAGGGGGCAACTAATGAAAAACTGTTTTTT. Protein product: CASSVGQGATNEKLFF.

The chain has TRBV11-2 and TRBJ1-6, with TRBD1 identical over 7 bases. Germline values: CDR1 SGHAT, CDR2 FQNNGV. The V and J ends lost 1 base and 10 bases, in that order; junction bases with no gene match: 7. The CDR3 length is 15 residues. The CDR3 spells CASSLVSGGRSPLHF. CDR3 nucleotide sequence: TGTGCCAGCAGCTTAGTCTCAGGGGGAAGATCACCCCTCCACTTT.

This chain uses TRBV25-1 with TRBJ2-7, with D maybe TRBD2 (6 bases). V was shortened by 5 bases and J by 4 bases, with 12 bases between the two germline ends. CDR3 length: 13 residues. CDR1 MGHDK and CDR2 SYGVNS come from the germline V gene. CDR3 in DNA: TGTGCCAGCAGTTCCGGGAGATCTTACGAGCAGTACTTC. Amino acids: CASSSGRSYEQYF.

This clone has just a few counts. CDR3 in DNA: TGTGCCAGCACTCTGGACAGATGGGGTGAAAAACTGTTTTTT. It encodes CASTLDRWGEKLFF. V is TRBV21-1 and J is TRBJ1-4; the table's D gene call, TRBD1, was not cross checked with the DNA. TRBV21-1 is a pseudogene locus. This CDR3 has 14 residues.

The J gene is TRBJ2-1, the V gene TRBV10-3; D remains unclear. Germline-derived CDR1 and CDR2 are ENHRY and SYGVKD. This CDR3 comprises 14 residues. V lost 6 bases and J 0 bases, leaving 9 bases between the germline ends. The chain's CDR3 is CAIREQSSYNEQFF. For the CDR3, the DNA is TGTGCCATCAGGGAACAGAGCTCCTACAATGAGCAGTTCTTC.

This chain connects TRBV7-9 to TRBJ2-2, with 11 positions matching TRBD1. The ends lost 11 bases at V and 5 bases at J; junction bases unmatched: 10. The CDR3 sequence is 15 residues long. Germline CDR1 and CDR2: SEHNR and FQNEAQ (reference sequence). In DNA form, the CDR3 reads TGTGCCTCGCCAAGGGACAGGGGGGGAACCGGGGAGCTGTTTTTT. As protein: CASPRDRGGTGELFF.

CDR3 sequence: CAWSRQGSSPLHF. The CDR3 bases are TGTGCCTGGAGCCGCCAGGGAAGCTCACCCCTCCACTTT. This chain connects TRBV30 to TRBJ1-6; tentatively, D is TRBD1 (5 bases). The V gene's germline CDR1 is GTSNPN and CDR2 SVGIG (reference sequence). V lost 3 bases and J lost 10, with 13 bases in between. The CDR3 consists of 13 residues.

The chain is built from TRBV19 and TRBJ1-1, with a tentative D call TRBD1 (6 bases). Trimming took off 0 bases at V and 4 bases at J, with 6 bases between the two ends. The germline gives CDR1 LNHDA, CDR2 SQIVND (reference sequence). The CDR3 is 13 residues long. CDR3: CASSIEQGTEAFF. The CDR3 nucleotides read TGTGCCAGTAGTATAGAACAGGGCACTGAAGCTTTCTTT. The whole variable domain, filled in from reference TRBV19 and TRBJ1-1, reads DGGITQSPKYLFRKEGQNVTLSCEQNLNHDAMYWYRQDPGQGLRLIYYSQIVNDFQKGDIAEGYSVSREKKESFPLTVTSAQKNPTAFYLCASSIEQGTEAFFGQGTRLTVV.

This sequence joins TRBV20-1 and TRBJ1-3; D is undetermined. Trimming stripped 3 bases from V and 5 bases from J, with 14 bases between. The germline gives CDR1 DFQATT, CDR2 SNEGSKA (reference sequence). This CDR3 has 14 residues. CDR3 amino acids: CSASPGRTRNTIYF. The CDR3 nucleotides read TGCAGTGCTAGTCCGGGGAGAACCCGAAACACCATATATTTT.

This chain connects TRBV18 to TRBJ2-1; a possible D gene is TRBD1 (6 bases). This CDR3 region has 13 residues. Germline V gene sequence: CDR1 KGHSH, CDR2 LQKENI. V dropped 6 bases and J dropped 5 bases, with 11 bases sitting between them. CDR3 residues: CASSIQGNNEQFF. The CDR3 coding sequence is TGTGCCAGCTCGATACAGGGAAACAATGAGCAGTTCTTC.

The genes are TRBV28 and TRBJ2-1; 9 nucleotides line up with TRBD1. Germline V gives CDR1 MDHEN, CDR2 SYDVKM. The ends lost 7 bases at V and 6 bases at J; junction bases unmatched: 16. CDR3 size: 17 residues. The CDR3 sequence: CASNKMNPGQGFNEQFF. The CDR3 bases are TGTGCCAGCAATAAGATGAACCCGGGACAGGGATTCAATGAGCAGTTCTTC. Full variable domain (missing parts from reference TRBV28 and TRBJ2-1): DVKVTQSSRYLVKRTGEKVFLECVQDMDHENMFWYRQDPGLGLRLIYFSYDVKMKEKGDIPEGYSVSREKKERFSLILESASTNQTSMYLCASNKMNPGQGFNEQFFGPGTRLTVL.

The chain joins TRBV10-3 to TRBJ1-2, with D perhaps TRBD1 (5 bases). V was cut by 6 bases and J by 0 bases, with 8 bases left in between. The CDR3 sequence is 13 residues long. Germline CDR1 ENHRY, CDR2 SYGVKD. DNA of the CDR3: TGTGCCATCAGCCCGACAGCTAACTATGGCTACACCTTC. It is translated as CAISPTANYGYTF.

The genes are TRBV19 and TRBJ1-6, with D unresolved. Trimming pared 5 bases from V and 7 bases from J, leaving 6 bases between. Germline CDR1 LNHDA, CDR2 SQIVND (reference sequence). The CDR3 loop spans 12 amino acids. The chain's CDR3 is CASSPSNSPLHF. The CDR3 DNA reads as TGTGCCAGTAGTCCGAGCAATTCACCCCTCCACTTT.

This chain joins TRBV19 and TRBJ2-7; D perhaps matches TRBD2 (6 bases). The V and J ends lost 7 bases and 4 bases respectively, with 8 bases between them. The CDR3 length is 11 residues. Per germline, CDR1 LNHDA and CDR2 SQIVND (reference sequence). CDR3 nucleotide sequence: TGTGCCAGTAAGGAGGGGTACGAGCAGTACTTC. Amino acid sequence: CASKEGYEQYF.

V gene TRBV19 combines with J gene TRBJ1-1; 8 positions agree with TRBD1. V dropped 5 bases and J dropped 4; count of bases not matched to a gene: 12. CDR1 and CDR2 from the germline V gene are LNHDA and SQIVND (reference sequence). This CDR3 has 16 amino acids. Here the CDR3 DNA reads TGTGCCAGTAGTCATTGGACAGGGTCGATTGGCACTGAAGCTTTCTTT. Its protein is CASSHWTGSIGTEAFF.

This clone was seen once. The chain recombines TRBV25-1 with TRBJ1-1; TRBD1 is a possible D gene (5 bases). This CDR3 comprises 13 residues. CDR1 and CDR2 (germline): MGHDK, SYGVNS. Trimming pared 7 bases from V and 0 bases from J, leaving 9 bases between. The CDR3 nucleotides read TGTGCCAGCAAGCGACAGATGAACACTGAAGCTTTCTTT. Amino acids: CASKRQMNTEAFF.

This chain links TRBV6-6 with TRBJ1-2, with TRBD1 matching over 8 bases. With V trimmed by 10 bases and J by 0 bases, 4 bases remained unmatched. Germline V gene lookup returns CDR1 MNHNY and CDR2 SVGAGI (reference sequence). This CDR3 contains 13 residues. The CDR3 here is CATATGANYGYTF. CDR3 in DNA: TGTGCCACCGCGACAGGGGCTAACTATGGCTACACCTTC.

V usage is TRBV10-3 and J usage is TRBJ1-2, with 7 nucleotides matching TRBD1. Germline CDR1 reads ENHRY; CDR2 reads SYGVKD. J lost 5 bases, V lost 0 bases, and 12 bases had no gene match. The CDR3 spans 17 residues. CDR3 nucleotide sequence: TGTGCCATCAGTGAGTCGAATGGAAGGGGGCGGGAATATGGCTACACCTTC. This translates into CAISESNGRGREYGYTF.

This clone was counted between two and nine times. In the same sample, other DNA sequences code for this CDR3. V gene TRBV30 combines with J gene TRBJ2-3; 8 bases are a match to TRBD2. This CDR3 is 15 amino acids long. Germline trimming cut 0 bases from V and 3 bases from J; bases unmatched to any gene: 5. Germline assignment: CDR1 GTSNPN and CDR2 SVGIG (reference sequence). The CDR3 sequence is CAWSVLGGGTDTQYF. As DNA, the CDR3 is TGTGCCTGGAGTGTACTGGGCGGGGGGACAGATACGCAGTATTTT.

The J gene is TRBJ1-2, the V gene TRBV30, with D possibly matching TRBD1 (5 bases). CDR3 size: 13 residues. V lost 5 bases and J 0 bases, leaving 10 bases between the germline ends. Germline V gene data show CDR1 as GTSNPN and CDR2 as SVGIG (reference sequence). The DNA for the CDR3 is TGTGCCTGGGTACAGGAGACTAACTATGGCTACACCTTC. It specifies CAWVQETNYGYTF.

The chain joins TRBV29-1 to TRBJ2-5; 7 bases are shared with TRBD1. J gave up 4 bases and V 7 bases, and 0 bases lay outside the gene matches. The length of the CDR3 is 10 residues. The germline gives CDR1 SQVTM, CDR2 ANQGSEA. For the CDR3, the DNA is TGCAGCGCAGGGGGAGAGACCCAGTACTTC. This encodes CSAGGETQYF.

This chain connects TRBV12-3 or TRBV12-4 to TRBJ1-1; 11 bases are shared with TRBD1. CDR3 length: 12 amino acids. With 6 bases clipped from V and 7 bases from J, the junction kept 1 base outside the gene matches. The CDR3 DNA reads as TGTGCCAGCAGCGGGACAGGGGGTGAAGCTTTCTTT. This encodes CASSGTGGEAFF.

The chain has TRBV7-8 and TRBJ2-7, with a possible D match to TRBD1 (5 bases). The CDR3 extends over 14 amino acids. CDR1 is SGHVS, CDR2 FQNEAQ, per germline. Trimming left V 4 bases short and J 3 bases short, with 13 bases between. The DNA for the CDR3 is TGTGCCAGCAGCTCCAGGGTTGCGGACTACGAGCAGTACTTC. Protein product: CASSSRVADYEQYF.

Here the CDR3 DNA reads TGTGCAGGGGGCCGCCTTGATGAAAAACTGTTTTTT. Translating gives CAGGRLDEKLFF. This rearrangement joins TRBV30 to TRBJ1-4; TRBD1 agrees at 7 bases. Germline lookup yields CDR1 GTSNPN and CDR2 SVGIG (reference sequence). This CDR3 spans 12 amino acids. The variable domain in full, with the rest retrieved from reference TRBV30 and TRBJ1-4, is SQTIHQWPATLVQPVGSPLSLECTVEGTSNPNLYWYRQAAGRGLQLLFYSVGIGQISSEVPQNLSASRPQDRQFILSSKKLLLSDSGFYLCAGGRLDEKLFFGSGTQLSVL.

The chain recombines TRBV5-1 with TRBJ1-6, with TRBD1 identical over 9 bases. The CDR3 covers 16 residues. V shed 0 bases and J 6 bases; nucleotides not matched to a gene: 4. Germline values: CDR1 SGHRS, CDR2 YFSETQ. The CDR3 DNA sequence: TGCGCCAGCAGCTTGGACCCGGGACAGGGTAATTCACCCCTCCACTTT. Amino acid sequence: CASSLDPGQGNSPLHF.

The chain uses TRBV5-6 and TRBJ1-1, with D hard to call. The CDR3 consists of 15 residues. Looked up from germline, CDR1 is SGHDT and CDR2 is YYEEEE. Trimming pared 4 bases from V and 3 bases from J, leaving 16 bases between. Written as DNA, the CDR3 is TGTGCCAGCAGCCAATACTCATTGATCTACACTGAAGCTTTCTTT. This encodes CASSQYSLIYTEAFF.

V is TRBV6-5 and J is TRBJ2-7; D perhaps matches TRBD2 (5 bases). The CDR3 covers 14 residues. V dropped 6 bases and J dropped 0 bases, with 12 bases sitting between them. Per germline, CDR1 MNHEY and CDR2 SVGAGI. In DNA, the CDR3 is TGTGCCAGCAGGAGGGCTGCCGACTCCTACGAGCAGTACTTC. Its translation is CASRRAADSYEQYF.